The 24 T cell receptor beta chains below were found in one sample sequenced in a study of T cell responses to AZD1222 COVID-19 vaccine (dated by TCRdb to about 2021). Libraries were made using the immunoSEQ multiplex PCR assay. TCRdb re-hosts the immuneACCESS table, in-frame sequences only. Its copies lack some clones; in the studies checked, an unresolved V gene accounts for under half of them, and the cause for the rest is not known. This sample lists about 120,000 clones; around 89% were detected once. 6% to 8% of the sample comes from the top ten. The time point label here, explained by the study, means: about 28 days (+/-7) after the second vaccine dose. Here the sequenced sample was peripheral blood, taken 28 days after the second AZD1222 dose. The source of these receptors is an adult who received the AZD1222 COVID-19 vaccine.

This chain uses TRBV4-3 with TRBJ2-1; 9 bases are shared with TRBD2. The V gene's germline CDR1 is LGHNA and CDR2 YSLEER. This CDR3 spans 17 amino acids. Trimming removed 3 bases from V and 6 bases from J; junction bases left unmatched: 12. For the CDR3, the DNA is TGCGCCAGCAGCCAGGATAGCGGGAGTCCTTGGGGCAATGAGCAGTTCTTC. It specifies CASSQDSGSPWGNEQFF.

J is TRBJ2-7 and V is TRBV19, with TRBD1 matching over 7 bases. The V gene's germline CDR1 is LNHDA and CDR2 SQIVND (reference sequence). V shed 1 base, J shed 0 bases, and the junction held 6 bases outside the gene matches. The CDR3 extends over 16 amino acids. The CDR3 is CASSIGYRGSSYEQYF. CDR3 sequence (DNA): TGTGCCAGTAGTATAGGCTACAGGGGAAGCTCCTACGAGCAGTACTTC.

V is TRBV5-1 and J is TRBJ1-2; TRBD1 agrees at 7 bases. V trimming: 0 bases; J trimming: 4 bases; junction bases outside the gene matches: 9. CDR3 length equals 16 residues. The germline gives CDR1 SGHRS, CDR2 YFSETQ. In DNA form, the CDR3 reads TGCGCCAGCAGCTTGGACCCGACAGGGTTAGGCTATGGCTACACCTTC. Translation: CASSLDPTGLGYGYTF.

As to this clone: Other DNA sequences in this sample translate to the same CDR3. This chain joins TRBV19 and TRBJ2-1; D call uncertain. The CDR3 spans 13 residues. Germline V gene lookup returns CDR1 LNHDA and CDR2 SQIVND (reference sequence). Trimming pared 5 bases from V and 0 bases from J, leaving 5 bases between. The CDR3 reads CASSLSSYNEQFF. The CDR3 region has the DNA TGTGCCAGTAGTCTCTCCTCCTACAATGAGCAGTTCTTC.

CDR3 loop: CASSLEETQYF. CDR3 in DNA: TGCGCCAGCAGCTTGGAAGAGACCCAGTACTTC. V gene TRBV5-1 combines with J gene TRBJ2-5, with D unclear. The CDR3 has 11 residues. The V end was cut by 0 bases, the J end by 3 bases, with 0 bases between. From germline, CDR1 is SGHRS and CDR2 YFSETQ.

The chain uses TRBV7-8 and TRBJ1-6; a possible D gene is TRBD1 (5 bases). V was pared by 5 bases and J by 5 bases, with 16 bases between. Germline V gene lookup returns CDR1 SGHVS and CDR2 FQNEAQ. The CDR3 totals 16 residues. This chain's CDR3 is CASSPVGWGDNSPLHF. The CDR3 nucleotides are TGTGCCAGCAGCCCAGTCGGGTGGGGCGATAATTCACCCCTCCACTTT.

The chain has TRBV18 and TRBJ2-1; TRBD2 matches at 11 bases. Germline CDR1 KGHSH, CDR2 LQKENI. The CDR3 loop spans 15 amino acids. J lost 6 bases, V lost 2 bases, and 3 bases had no gene match. The CDR3 protein is CASSPVLAGGNEQFF. The CDR3 nucleotides are TGTGCCAGCTCACCAGTTCTAGCGGGAGGCAATGAGCAGTTCTTC.

The chain couples TRBV18 to TRBJ1-3; a weak D match, TRBD1 (6 bases). Looked up from germline, CDR1 is KGHSH and CDR2 is LQKENI. CDR3 length: 17 amino acids. Trimming removed 1 base from V and 0 bases from J, with 13 bases in between. The CDR3 is CASSPLAGANSGNTIYF. CDR3 nucleotide sequence: TGTGCCAGCTCACCACTCGCGGGGGCCAACTCTGGAAACACCATATATTTT. The full variable domain, completed using reference TRBV18 and TRBJ1-3, is NAGVMQNPRHLVRRRGQEARLRCSPMKGHSHVYWYRQLPEEGLKFMVYLQKENIIDESGMPKERFSAEFPKEGPSILRIQQVVRGDSAAYFCASSPLAGANSGNTIYFGEGSWLTVV.

Points on this clone: An end of the junction differs from the germline gene, which may be a read error. CDR3 sequence (DNA): TGTGCCAGCAGAGAAGACAGGAGCCCCTACGAGCAGTACTTC. Translation: CASREDRSPYEQYF. This chain links TRBV6-1 with TRBJ2-7; TRBD1 is a possible D gene (6 bases). The CDR3 totals 14 residues. Per germline, CDR1 MNHNS and CDR2 SASEGT.

This chain joins TRBV6-5 and TRBJ2-3, with unresolved D. Germline V gene lookup returns CDR1 MNHEY and CDR2 SVGAGI. CDR3 size: 16 residues. With 0 bases removed from V and 0 bases from J, the gap between germline ends came to 10 bases. CDR3: CASSYSPSPSTDTQYF. In nucleotides, the CDR3 is TGTGCCAGCAGTTACTCACCGAGCCCTAGCACAGATACGCAGTATTTT.

The chain carries TRBV18 and TRBJ1-5, with TRBD1 matching over 7 bases. The CDR3 extends over 16 amino acids. The trim removed 3 bases at V and 4 bases at J, leaving 9 bases unmatched. The germline V gene encodes CDR1 KGHSH and CDR2 LQKENI. Here the CDR3 reads CASSPPPTGSNQPQHF. The CDR3 DNA sequence: TGTGCCAGCTCACCCCCGCCGACAGGGAGTAATCAGCCCCAGCATTTT.

V gene TRBV27 combines with J gene TRBJ2-2; 9 positions match TRBD2. Germline trimming cut 6 bases from V and 4 bases from J; bases unmatched to any gene: 21. Germline V gives CDR1 MNHEY, CDR2 SMNVEV (reference sequence). The CDR3 is made up of 20 amino acids. The CDR3, as DNA: TGTGCCAGCAGCTATACTAACCCCCTGGGTAGCGGGAGTTTCACCGGGGAGCTGTTTTTT. It specifies CASSYTNPLGSGSFTGELFF.

The CDR3 here is CASRRRGGNTIYF. CDR3 sequence (DNA): TGTGCCAGCAGAAGAAGAGGTGGAAACACCATATATTTT. V gene TRBV28 combines with J gene TRBJ1-3; no definite D call. The CDR3 sequence is 13 residues long. Between the trimmed V and J ends, which lost 6 bases and 3 bases, there was a span of 9 bases. Per germline, CDR1 MDHEN and CDR2 SYDVKM.

The chain employs TRBV2 and TRBJ1-1; D is unresolved. Germline loops: CDR1 SNHLY, CDR2 FYNNEI. V gave up 7 bases and J gave up 7 bases, with 19 bases separating them. The CDR3 extends over 14 amino acids. CDR3 sequence reads: CASTSLGIGFEAFF. The CDR3 coding sequence is TGTGCCAGCACTTCGCTAGGGATAGGCTTTGAAGCTTTCTTT.

The V call is TRBV7-2, the J call TRBJ2-1, with D uncertain. Germline V gene data show CDR1 as SGHTA and CDR2 as FQGNSA. The V gene lost 5 bases and the J gene lost 8 bases, with 19 bases spanning the gap. This CDR3 is 15 amino acids long. CDR3 DNA sequence: TGTGCCAGCAGCCAGTATGCCCGGAGACGGGATGAGCAGTTCTTC. Encoded protein: CASSQYARRRDEQFF.

V gene TRBV6-5 combines with J gene TRBJ2-5, with D tentatively TRBD2 (5 bases). CDR3 size: 11 residues. Germline values: CDR1 MNHEY, CDR2 SVGAGI. The CDR3 loop is CATREGETQYF. CDR3 DNA sequence: TGTGCTACTAGGGAAGGGGAGACCCAGTACTTC.

A remark on this clone: Other DNA sequences from this sample encode an identical CDR3 as well. This chain links TRBV3-1 (or the pseudogene TRBV3-2) with TRBJ2-7; D remains unclear. The ends were cut back, 0 bases at V and 0 bases at J, with 6 bases in the middle. The CDR3 covers 14 residues. Germline assignment: CDR1 LGHDT and CDR2 YNNKEL (reference sequence). In DNA form, the CDR3 reads TGTGCCAGCAGCCAAGATTGGTCCTCCTACGAGCAGTACTTC. Encoded protein: CASSQDWSSYEQYF.

The V call is TRBV18, the J call TRBJ2-2, with 7 bases that match TRBD1. The V gene's germline CDR1 is KGHSH and CDR2 LQKENI. The CDR3 is 16 amino acids. V trimming: 4 bases; J trimming: 0 bases; junction bases outside the gene matches: 5. The CDR3 loop is CASSHTGTANTGELFF. As DNA, the CDR3 is TGTGCCAGCTCACACACCGGGACAGCGAACACCGGGGAGCTGTTTTTT.

V usage is TRBV3-1 (or the pseudogene TRBV3-2) and J usage is TRBJ2-1, with 11 nucleotides matching TRBD2. CDR1 and CDR2 (germline): LGHDT, YNNKEL (reference sequence). The CDR3 sequence is 15 residues long. Trimming cost V 1 base and J 10 bases; bases outside gene matches: 6. The CDR3 bases are TGTGCCAGCAGCCAAGGGACTAGCGGGCTCTGGGAGCAGTTCTTC. Protein sequence: CASSQGTSGLWEQFF.

This rearrangement joins TRBV7-8 to TRBJ1-1; D is unresolved. Germline lookup yields CDR1 SGHVS and CDR2 FQNEAQ. Trimming shortened V by 2 bases and J by 0 bases, and 16 bases separated the two germline ends. The CDR3 length is 17 residues. The CDR3 sequence: CASSLFPRLGLNTEAFF. Written as DNA, the CDR3 is TGTGCCAGCAGCTTATTTCCCCGGCTGGGATTGAACACTGAAGCTTTCTTT.

The chain combines TRBV6-5 with TRBJ2-7, with D possibly matching TRBD1 (5 bases). The V gene's germline CDR1 is MNHEY and CDR2 SVGAGI. This CDR3 region has 15 residues. Trimming stripped 0 bases from V and 4 bases from J, with 13 bases between. The CDR3 sequence: CASSYSSSPGYEQYF. CDR3 in DNA: TGTGCCAGCAGTTACTCGAGTTCCCCAGGGTACGAGCAGTACTTC.

The rearrangement joins TRBV7-9 to TRBJ2-7; D may be TRBD1 (5 bases). The CDR3 extends over 14 amino acids. CDR1 is SEHNR and CDR2 is FQNEAQ in the germline V gene (reference sequence). Trimming removed 2 bases at V and 2 bases at J, with 10 bases between. The CDR3 protein is CASSLQGSAYEQYF. For the CDR3, the DNA is TGTGCCAGCAGCTTACAGGGTTCGGCCTACGAGCAGTACTTC.

V usage is TRBV6-1 and J usage is TRBJ2-7; D tentatively fits TRBD1 or TRBD2 (5 bases each). V lost 0 bases and J 2 bases, leaving 11 bases between the germline ends. The V gene's germline CDR1 is MNHNS and CDR2 SASEGT. The CDR3 extends over 15 amino acids. DNA for the CDR3: TGTGCCAGCAGTGAAGCCTTGAGGGGCACCTACGAGCAGTACTTC. Protein: CASSEALRGTYEQYF.

V gene TRBV15 combines with J gene TRBJ2-3; D not certain. V was cut by 1 base and J by 0 bases, with 11 bases left in between. Germline V gene sequence: CDR1 LNHNV, CDR2 YYDKDF (reference sequence). This CDR3 is built from 16 residues. Written as DNA, the CDR3 is TGTGCCACCAGCAGAGGCGGCGCACGTAGCACAGATACGCAGTATTTT. Translating gives CATSRGGARSTDTQYF.